Sequencing of this T cell receptor beta chain was carried out in a study of high-grade serous ovarian cancer treatment subgroups. Study observations and caveats: CDR1 and CDR2 were left unanalyzed; analyses focused on CDR3.

Clones were read by immunoSEQ multiplex PCR, and TCRdb kept only the in-frame ones, dropping some. This sample has about 40,000 clones, with over 60% found just once. Tumor tissue was taken before any definitive surgery or chemotherapy was given. Notes on this clone: What it binds is unknown.

The CDR3 spans 18 residues. V lost 0 bases, J lost 1 base, and 16 bases lay in between. The TCR comes from a human donor with high-grade serous ovarian cancer. This sequence joins TRBV23-1 and TRBJ1-5; D call uncertain. TRBV23-1 is an ORF for which the function is uncertain. The specimen was tumor tissue. The CDR3 nucleotides read TGCGCCAGCAGTCAATCCGGAATAGTTATAGCGAGCAATCAGCCCCAGCATTTT. This encodes CASSQSGIVIASNQPQHF.